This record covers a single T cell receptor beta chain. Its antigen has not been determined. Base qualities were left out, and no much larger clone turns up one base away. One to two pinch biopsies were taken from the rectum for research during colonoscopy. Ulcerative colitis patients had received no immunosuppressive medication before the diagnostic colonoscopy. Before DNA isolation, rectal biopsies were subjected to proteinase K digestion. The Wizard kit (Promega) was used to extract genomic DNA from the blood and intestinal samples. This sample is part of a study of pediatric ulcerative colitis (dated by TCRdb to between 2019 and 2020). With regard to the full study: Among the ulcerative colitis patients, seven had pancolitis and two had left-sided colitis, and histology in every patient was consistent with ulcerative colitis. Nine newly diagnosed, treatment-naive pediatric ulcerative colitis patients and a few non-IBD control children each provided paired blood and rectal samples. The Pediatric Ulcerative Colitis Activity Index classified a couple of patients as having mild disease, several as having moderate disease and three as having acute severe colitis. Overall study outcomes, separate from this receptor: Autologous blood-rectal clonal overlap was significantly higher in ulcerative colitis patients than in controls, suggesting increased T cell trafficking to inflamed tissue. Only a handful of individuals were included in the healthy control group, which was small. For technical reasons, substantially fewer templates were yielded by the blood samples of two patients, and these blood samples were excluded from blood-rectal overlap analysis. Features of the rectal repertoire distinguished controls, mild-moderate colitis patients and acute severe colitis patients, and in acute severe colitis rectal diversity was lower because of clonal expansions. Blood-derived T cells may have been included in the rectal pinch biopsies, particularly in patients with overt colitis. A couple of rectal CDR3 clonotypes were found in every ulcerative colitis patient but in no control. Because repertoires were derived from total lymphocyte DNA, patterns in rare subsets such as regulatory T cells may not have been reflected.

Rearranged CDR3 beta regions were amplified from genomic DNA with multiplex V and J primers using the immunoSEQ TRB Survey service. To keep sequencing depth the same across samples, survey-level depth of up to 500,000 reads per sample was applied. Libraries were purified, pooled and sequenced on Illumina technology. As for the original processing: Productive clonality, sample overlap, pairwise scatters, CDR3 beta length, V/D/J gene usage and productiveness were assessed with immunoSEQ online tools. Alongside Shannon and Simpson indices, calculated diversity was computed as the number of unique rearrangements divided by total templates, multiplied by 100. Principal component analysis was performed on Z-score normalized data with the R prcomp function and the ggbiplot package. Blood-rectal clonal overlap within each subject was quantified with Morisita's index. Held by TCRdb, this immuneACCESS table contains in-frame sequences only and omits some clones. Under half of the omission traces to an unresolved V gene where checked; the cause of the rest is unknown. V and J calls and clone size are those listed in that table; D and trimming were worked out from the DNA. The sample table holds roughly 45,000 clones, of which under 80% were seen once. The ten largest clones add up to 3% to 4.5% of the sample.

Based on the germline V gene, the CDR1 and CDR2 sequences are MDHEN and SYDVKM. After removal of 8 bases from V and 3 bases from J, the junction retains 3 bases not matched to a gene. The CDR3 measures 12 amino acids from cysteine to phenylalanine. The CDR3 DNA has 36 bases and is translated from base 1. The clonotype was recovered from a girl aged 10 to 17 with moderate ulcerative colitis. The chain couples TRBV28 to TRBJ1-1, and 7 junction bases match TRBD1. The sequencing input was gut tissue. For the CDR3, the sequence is CASQGGYTEAFF. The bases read TGTGCCAGCCAGGGGGGGTACACTGAAGCTTTCTTT.